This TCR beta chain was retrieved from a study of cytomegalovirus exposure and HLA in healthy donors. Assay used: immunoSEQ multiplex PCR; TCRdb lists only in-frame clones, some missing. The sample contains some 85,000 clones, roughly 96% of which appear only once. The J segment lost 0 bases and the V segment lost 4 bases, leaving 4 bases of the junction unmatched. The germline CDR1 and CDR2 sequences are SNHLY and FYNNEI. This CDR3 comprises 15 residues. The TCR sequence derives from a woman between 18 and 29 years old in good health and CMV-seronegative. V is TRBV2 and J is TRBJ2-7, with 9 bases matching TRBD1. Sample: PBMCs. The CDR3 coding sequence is TGTGCCAGCAGTGCCGGGACAGGGATCTCCTACGAGCAGTACTTC. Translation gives CASSAGTGISYEQYF.